One and the same sample provided the 18 T cell receptor beta chains below, sequenced in a study of blood T cell repertoires in COVID-19. The protocol was immunoSEQ multiplex PCR, while the TCRdb copy is restricted to in-frame clones and leaves out a portion. The sample has some 250,000 clones; approximately 86% are singletons. The source material was PBMCs or T cells enriched from blood (not recorded which). The receptors originated from a woman aged 40 to 50 with acute COVID-19.

CDR3 region: CASSPRATGGSTDTQYF. For the CDR3, the DNA is TGTGCCAGCAGCCCCCGGGCGACCGGAGGTAGCACAGATACGCAGTATTTT. The chain carries TRBV9 and TRBJ2-3, with D maybe TRBD2 (5 bases). Trimming cost V 4 bases and J 0 bases, with 18 bases left between them. The CDR3 runs to 17 residues. The germline V gene encodes CDR1 SGDLS and CDR2 YYNGEE. The complete variable domain, with remaining parts taken from reference TRBV9 and TRBJ2-3, reads DSGVTQTPKHLITATGQRVTLRCSPRSGDLSVYWYQQSLDQGLQFLIQYYNGEERAKGNILERFSAQQFPDLHSELNLSSLELGDSALYFCASSPRATGGSTDTQYFGPGTRLTVL.

The V gene is TRBV30, the J gene TRBJ2-2; the D is unclear. The V and J ends lost 2 bases and 6 bases respectively, with 4 bases between them. The CDR3 covers 11 residues. Germline CDR1 is GTSNPN and CDR2 is SVGIG (reference sequence). The CDR3 here is CAWSYSGELFF. The CDR3 bases are TGTGCCTGGAGTTATTCCGGGGAGCTGTTTTTT.

The genes are TRBV7-3 and TRBJ2-3, with unresolved D. This CDR3 spans 15 amino acids. Germline lookup yields CDR1 SGHTA and CDR2 FQGTGA. The V end was cut by 4 bases, the J end by 2 bases, with 13 bases between. CDR3 residues: CASSSLSGPTDTQYF. The CDR3 bases are TGTGCCAGCAGCTCCCTCTCGGGTCCCACAGATACGCAGTATTTT.

This chain uses TRBV11-3 with TRBJ2-3, with 8 bases lining up with TRBD1. The CDR3 length is 17 residues. V was clipped by 0 bases and J by 2 bases; unmatched bases: 7. The V gene's germline CDR1 is SGHNT and CDR2 YENEEA. CDR3 residues: CASSLDPAGGLTDTQYF. Here the CDR3 DNA reads TGTGCCAGCAGCTTAGATCCGGCAGGGGGCCTCACAGATACGCAGTATTTT.

This rearrangement joins TRBV19 to TRBJ2-1; D is uncertain. V gave up 5 bases and J gave up 0 bases, with 11 bases separating them. The CDR3 consists of 15 residues. Per the germline V gene, CDR1 is LNHDA and CDR2 is SQIVND (reference sequence). This CDR3 reads CASSGSGGSYNEQFF. In nucleotides, the CDR3 is TGTGCCAGTAGTGGTTCTGGCGGCTCCTACAATGAGCAGTTCTTC.

V and J are TRBV5-4 and TRBJ1-1, with a weak D call TRBD1 (5 bases). The CDR3 covers 14 residues. Germline V lookup: CDR1 SGHNT, CDR2 YYREEE (reference sequence). V gave up 3 bases and J gave up 3 bases, with 12 bases separating them. CDR3 in amino acids: CASSSDSRHTEAFF. CDR3 coding DNA: TGTGCCAGCAGCTCCGACAGCCGGCACACTGAAGCTTTCTTT. Filled out from reference TRBV5-4 and TRBJ1-1, the complete variable domain reads ETGVTQSPTHLIKTRGQQVTLRCSSQSGHNTVSWYQQALGQGPQFIFQYYREEENGRGNFPPRFSGLQFPNYSSELNVNALELDDSALYLCASSSDSRHTEAFFGQGTRLTVV.

The V call is TRBV2, the J call TRBJ2-3; 11 bases map to TRBD2. Germline CDR1 SNHLY, CDR2 FYNNEI. With V trimmed by 0 bases and J by 6 bases, 8 bases remained unmatched. This CDR3 comprises 17 residues. The CDR3 is CASSEALLAGGADTQYF. CDR3 DNA: TGTGCCAGCAGTGAAGCGCTGCTAGCGGGAGGTGCGGATACGCAGTATTTT.

This clone was recorded once. At one end, the junction sequence differs from germline, possibly due to a read error. The chain carries TRBV14 and TRBJ2-3, with 13 bases that match TRBD2. The CDR3 is 13 amino acids. Germline-derived CDR1 and CDR2 are SGHDN and FVKESK. The CDR3 DNA follows: TGTGCCAGCAGTCAGACTAGCGGGAGGAGCGCAGTATTT. Translation gives CASSQTSGRSAVF.

V gene TRBV7-9 combines with J gene TRBJ2-3; D not certain. The CDR3 length is 12 residues. Trimming left V 4 bases short and J 8 bases short, with 10 bases between. Germline V gene sequence: CDR1 SEHNR, CDR2 FQNEAQ (reference sequence). The CDR3 spells CASSSGLLTQYF. DNA of the CDR3: TGTGCCAGCAGCTCTGGCCTCCTTACGCAGTATTTT.

This clone was found a few times. V is TRBV25-1 and J is TRBJ2-2; 7 positions agree with TRBD2. The J segment lost 1 base and the V segment lost 1 base, leaving 6 bases of the junction unmatched. Germline V gene lookup returns CDR1 MGHDK and CDR2 SYGVNS. There are 17 residues in the CDR3. The CDR3 DNA reads as TGTGCCAGCAGTGAATCCCCTAGCGGAAAGAACACCGGGGAGCTGTTTTTT. It yields the protein CASSESPSGKNTGELFF.

The chain links TRBV28 to TRBJ2-1; 9 nucleotides agree with TRBD1. Germline CDR1 reads MDHEN; CDR2 reads SYDVKM. CDR3 length equals 14 residues. With 5 bases clipped from V and 5 bases from J, the junction kept 4 bases outside the gene matches. CDR3 nucleotide sequence: TGTGCCAGCAGTCCGGGGGACAGGGACAATGAGCAGTTCTTC. Translating gives CASSPGDRDNEQFF.

The DNA for the CDR3 is TGCGCCAGCAGCTTGGATGCGGAGTCCACAGATACGCAGTATTTT. It yields the protein CASSLDAESTDTQYF. The J gene is TRBJ2-3, the V gene TRBV5-1, with D unresolved. The germline V gene has CDR1 SGHRS and CDR2 YFSETQ. V lost 0 bases, J lost 2 bases, and 10 bases lay in between. This CDR3 has 15 amino acids.

The chain combines TRBV11-1 with TRBJ2-1; possibly TRBD1 for D (5 bases). The CDR3 has 12 residues. In germline, CDR1 is SGHAT, CDR2 FQDESV (reference sequence). V was shortened by 5 bases and J by 10 bases, with 12 bases between the two germline ends. The CDR3 loop is CASSILGVEQFF. CDR3 bases: TGTGCCAGCAGCATCCTAGGGGTCGAGCAGTTCTTC. The full variable domain, its missing parts supplied by reference TRBV11-1 and TRBJ2-1, is EAEVAQSPRYKITEKSQAVAFWCDPISGHATLYWYRQILGQGPELLVQFQDESVVDDSQLPKDRFSAERLKGVDSTLKIQPAELGDSAMYLCASSILGVEQFFGPGTRLTVL.

This chain uses TRBV25-1 with TRBJ2-2; TRBD1 agrees at 8 bases. CDR1 MGHDK and CDR2 SYGVNS come from the germline V gene. V shed 0 bases and J 0 bases; nucleotides not matched to a gene: 3. The CDR3 consists of 17 residues. The DNA of the CDR3 is TGTGCCAGCAGTGAATATATGGGACAGGCGAACACCGGGGAGCTGTTTTTT. This sequence encodes CASSEYMGQANTGELFF.

The chain recombines TRBV2 with TRBJ2-2; D uncertain. The V gene's germline CDR1 is SNHLY and CDR2 FYNNEI. The CDR3 totals 15 residues. Trimming left V 1 base short and J 3 bases short, with 9 bases between. CDR3 nucleotides: TGTGCCAGCAGTGAAGAGCCTCTCTACACCGGGGAGCTGTTTTTT. The encoded protein is CASSEEPLYTGELFF.

The chain couples TRBV7-9 to TRBJ2-5; 7 nucleotides align to TRBD2. The V gene end was trimmed by 4 bases and the J gene end by 12 bases; junction bases not matched to a gene: 5. Germline lookup yields CDR1 SEHNR and CDR2 FQNEAQ (reference sequence). The CDR3 loop spans 11 amino acids. CDR3 protein: CASSSTGTKYF. The CDR3 nucleotides read TGTGCCAGCAGCTCAACCGGGACTAAGTACTTC. Full variable domain (missing parts from reference TRBV7-9 and TRBJ2-5): DTGVSQNPRHKITKRGQNVTFRCDPISEHNRLYWYRQTLGQGPEFLTYFQNEAQLEKSRLLSDRFSAERPKGSFSTLEIQRTEQGDSAMYLCASSSTGTKYFGPGTRLLVL.

This chain joins TRBV15 and TRBJ2-1, with TRBD1 as a possible D gene (6 bases). Trimming cost V 4 bases and J 8 bases, with 24 bases left between them. This CDR3 is 17 amino acids long. Germline-derived CDR1 and CDR2 are LNHNV and YYDKDF (reference sequence). The CDR3 sequence is CATSKGQPIGWFHEQFF. The CDR3 coding sequence is TGTGCCACCAGCAAGGGACAACCGATCGGGTGGTTCCATGAGCAGTTCTTC.

A few counts support this clone. Other DNA sequences in this sample translate to the same CDR3. This sequence joins TRBV27 and TRBJ2-7; D might be TRBD1 (5 bases). Trimming pared 3 bases from V and 3 bases from J, leaving 9 bases between. From germline, CDR1 is MNHEY and CDR2 SMNVEV (reference sequence). The CDR3 is 13 residues long. The CDR3 sequence: CASSFGQGYEQYF. The CDR3 bases are TGTGCCAGCAGTTTTGGGCAGGGCTACGAGCAGTACTTC.